The next 32 T cell receptor beta chains were all read from a single sample in a study of CD8 T cells in ankylosing spondylitis. Using its own MiXCR run on the 5' RACE reads, TCRdb lists one record per CDR3 protein. The profile shows roughly 130,000 distinct CDR3 sequences, approximately 15% of them singletons. Material for sequencing was blood, either unsorted or a sorted T cell fraction (not recorded which). Receptors originate from a female donor with ankylosing spondylitis or in good health (not recorded which).

V usage is TRBV12-3 or TRBV12-4 and J usage is TRBJ2-2, with D possibly TRBD1 on 6 matching bases. The CDR3 is 13 amino acids. This CDR3 reads CASTGQNTGELFF. The CDR3 nucleotides read TGTGCGAGTACAGGGCAGAACACCGGGGAGCTGTTTTTT.

This clonotype was counted many times. The V call is TRBV6-6, the J call TRBJ2-7; the D is unclear. The length of the CDR3 is 13 residues. CDR1 and CDR2 from the germline V gene are MNHNY and SVGAGI (reference sequence). V lost 6 bases and J 2 bases, leaving 11 bases between the germline ends. The CDR3, as DNA: TGTGCCAGCAGCCCTTCGGCTACCTACGAGCAGTACTTC. Its protein is CASSPSATYEQYF.

In its sample, this clonotype was seen many times. CDR3 sequence (DNA): TGTGCCAGCAGCAGAAGCGGGACTTCTGCAGAGACCCAGTACTTC. Amino acids: CASSRSGTSAETQYF. J is TRBJ2-5 and V is TRBV7-9; 7 positions agree with TRBD2. Losses at the gene ends were 5 bases for V and 4 bases for J; bases not matched to a gene: 10. CDR3 length equals 15 residues. The germline V gene has CDR1 SEHNR and CDR2 FQNEAQ (reference sequence). Variable domain in full (rest from reference TRBV7-9 and TRBJ2-5): DTGVSQNPRHKITKRGQNVTFRCDPISEHNRLYWYRQTLGQGPEFLTYFQNEAQLEKSRLLSDRFSAERPKGSFSTLEIQRTEQGDSAMYLCASSRSGTSAETQYFGPGTRLLVL.

The table lists this clonotype with a few counts. The chain links TRBV27 to TRBJ2-3; the D gene is possibly TRBD2 (7 bases). Germline-derived CDR1 and CDR2 are MNHEY and SMNVEV (reference sequence). This CDR3 has 16 residues. The ends were cut back, 5 bases at V and 2 bases at J, with 17 bases in the middle. CDR3 amino acids: CASSDQGGLPTDTQYF. CDR3 DNA sequence: TGTGCCAGCAGTGACCAAGGGGGACTACCCACAGATACGCAGTATTTT.

The chain couples TRBV24-1 to TRBJ2-2; possible D gene TRBD1, 6 bases. V dropped 4 bases and J dropped 6 bases, with 8 bases sitting between them. The CDR3 contains 13 residues. The germline CDR1 and CDR2 sequences are KGHDR and SFDVKD. The CDR3 bases are TGTGCCACCAGTGACCGGACAGCCGGGGAGCTGTTTTTT. Protein: CATSDRTAGELFF.

There are a few counts of this clonotype. The chain has TRBV7-2 and TRBJ1-2, with D perhaps TRBD1 (6 bases). CDR1 is SGHTA, CDR2 FQGNSA, per germline. The CDR3 runs 13 residues. Trimming left V 4 bases short and J 5 bases short, with 11 bases between. CDR3 protein: CASSYDRSYGYTF. CDR3 DNA sequence: TGTGCCAGCAGCTACGACAGGAGTTATGGCTACACCTTC.

This clonotype was observed a few times. As DNA, the CDR3 is TGCAGTACCTACAGGTCGAGCTCCTACGAGCAGTACTTC. The encoded protein is CSTYRSSSYEQYF. V gene TRBV20-1 combines with J gene TRBJ2-7; D possibly corresponds to TRBD1 (5 bases). CDR3 length equals 13 residues. Trimming stripped 8 bases from V and 0 bases from J, with 14 bases between. CDR1 and CDR2 (germline): DFQATT, SNEGSKA (reference sequence).

This clonotype was counted at least ten times. The genes are TRBV20-1 and TRBJ1-1, with D perhaps matching TRBD1 (6 bases). Trimming stripped 6 bases from V and 2 bases from J, with 16 bases between. The CDR3 loop spans 14 amino acids. CDR1 and CDR2 (germline): DFQATT, SNEGSKA (reference sequence). DNA of the CDR3: TGCAGTGCCTCTCAGGGGACGGGAAACACTGAAGCTTTCTTT. Protein product: CSASQGTGNTEAFF.

This clonotype was seen ten or more times. The J gene is TRBJ2-2, the V gene TRBV5-5; the match to TRBD2 covers 8 bases. Germline V gives CDR1 SGHKS, CDR2 YYEKEE (reference sequence). Losses at the gene ends were 7 bases for V and 1 base for J; bases not matched to a gene: 6. The CDR3 spans 15 residues. DNA of the CDR3: TGTGCCAGCGTAGCGGGAAGTAAGAACACCGGGGAGCTGTTTTTT. Protein: CASVAGSKNTGELFF.

This clonotype occurred many times. The chain uses TRBV29-1 and TRBJ2-3, with no clear D. Germline V gene lookup returns CDR1 SQVTM and CDR2 ANQGSEA. Trimming pared 8 bases from V and 1 base from J, leaving 10 bases between. This CDR3 spans 12 amino acids. The CDR3 loop is CSSIRGTDTQYF. As DNA, the CDR3 is TGCAGCTCCATAAGGGGCACAGATACGCAGTATTTT.

Note on this clonotype: Since a much larger clone is just one base distant, this may be a read error. The chain links TRBV20-1 to TRBJ1-1; D is ambiguous. The CDR3 extends over 15 amino acids. CDR1 is DFQATT and CDR2 is SNEGSKA in the germline V gene (reference sequence). DNA of the CDR3: TGCAGTGCTAGAGTTAACGGAGGTACGAACACTGTAGCTTTCTTT. Amino acids: CSARVNGGTNTVAFF.

The table lists this clonotype with a few counts. V and J are TRBV12-3 or TRBV12-4 and TRBJ1-5; no clear D gene. The CDR3 length is 15 residues. Trimming removed 3 bases from V and 6 bases from J, with 15 bases in between. The CDR3, as DNA: TGTGCCAGCAGTTTCCCGGACCCAGCAGGTCAGCCCCAGCATTTT. It encodes CASSFPDPAGQPQHF.

This clonotype was detected only a few times. The V and J genes are TRBV9 and TRBJ2-3; 7 nucleotides align to TRBD1. The CDR3 is 16 residues long. V was clipped by 3 bases and J by 0 bases; unmatched bases: 7. Germline CDR1 SGDLS, CDR2 YYNGEE. CDR3 in DNA: TGTGCCAGCAGCGAGAGACAGGGAACAAGCACAGATACGCAGTATTTT. It encodes CASSERQGTSTDTQYF.

The table lists this clonotype with many counts. The CDR3 bases are TGCGCCAGCAGCGCCCGACTAGACTCCTACAATGAGCAGTTCTTC. Translation: CASSARLDSYNEQFF. The rearrangement uses TRBV5-1 and TRBJ2-1, with D perhaps matching TRBD2 (6 bases). The V and J ends lost 4 bases and 0 bases respectively, with 11 bases between them. There are 15 residues in the CDR3. Germline V gene data show CDR1 as SGHRS and CDR2 as YFSETQ.

This clonotype has a count of ten or more. The rearrangement links TRBV6-1 to TRBJ1-3; 7 bases line up with TRBD1. The CDR3 has 13 amino acids. Germline-derived CDR1 and CDR2 are MNHNS and SASEGT. J gave up 2 bases and V 6 bases, and 1 base lay outside the gene matches. CDR3 nucleotide sequence: TGTGCCAGCAGAACAGGGGCTGGAAACACCATATATTTT. This codes for CASRTGAGNTIYF.

There are many counts of this clonotype. The chain carries TRBV20-1 and TRBJ2-3, with 8 bases matching TRBD2. Per the germline V gene, CDR1 is DFQATT and CDR2 is SNEGSKA (reference sequence). V shed 5 bases, J shed 3 bases, and the junction held 4 bases outside the gene matches. The CDR3 has 13 amino acids. The DNA of the CDR3 is TGCAGTGCTCTCGAGCGGGGGACAGATACGCAGTATTTT. This gives the protein CSALERGTDTQYF.

The J gene is TRBJ2-2, the V gene TRBV4-2; D remains unclear. V shed 0 bases and J shed 7 bases, with 15 bases lying between them. The CDR3 is 16 amino acids. CDR1 is LGHNA and CDR2 is YNFKEQ in the germline V gene. Here the CDR3 DNA reads TGTGCCAGCAGCCAAGATCAAGAAAGGCGTGTCGGGGAGCTGTTTTTT. Its translation is CASSQDQERRVGELFF.

This chain links TRBV9 with TRBJ2-7; D unclear. The CDR3 spans 12 residues. Per germline, CDR1 SGDLS and CDR2 YYNGEE. V lost 0 bases to trimming and J lost 6 bases, with 7 bases between them. The DNA for the CDR3 is TGTGCCAGCAGCGTAGACCCCGGCGAGCAGTACTTC. This encodes CASSVDPGEQYF. The full variable domain, rest sourced from reference TRBV9 and TRBJ2-7, is DSGVTQTPKHLITATGQRVTLRCSPRSGDLSVYWYQQSLDQGLQFLIQYYNGEERAKGNILERFSAQQFPDLHSELNLSSLELGDSALYFCASSVDPGEQYFGPGTRLTVT.

The sample holds many counts of this clonotype. The chain joins TRBV12-3 or TRBV12-4 to TRBJ2-3, with D hard to call. The CDR3 contains 13 residues. Trimming took off 1 base at V and 0 bases at J, with 2 bases between the two ends. The CDR3 loop is CASSLGSTDTQYF. The CDR3 DNA reads as TGTGCCAGCAGTTTAGGTAGCACAGATACGCAGTATTTT.

This clonotype was observed a handful of times. This chain uses TRBV6-1 with TRBJ1-5, with a tentative D call TRBD1 (6 bases). Germline V gene data show CDR1 as MNHNS and CDR2 as SASEGT. V dropped 1 base and J dropped 6 bases, with 13 bases sitting between them. The CDR3 contains 15 residues. CDR3 residues: CASSEGGTKVQPQHF. DNA for the CDR3: TGTGCCAGCAGTGAAGGGGGGACAAAGGTTCAGCCCCAGCATTTT.

The rearrangement links TRBV7-2 to TRBJ2-3; TRBD2 aligns across 10 bases. CDR3 size: 15 residues. CDR1 is SGHTA and CDR2 is FQGNSA in the germline V gene. Trimming at V came to 5 bases and at J to 3 bases, leaving 5 bases not matched to a gene. The CDR3 nucleotides are TGTGCCAGCAGCCGGGCAGCGGGAGGGACAGATACGCAGTATTTT. Protein product: CASSRAAGGTDTQYF.

This clonotype appeared once. V is TRBV6-5 and J is TRBJ2-1; 8 nucleotides line up with TRBD1. The germline V gene has CDR1 MNHEY and CDR2 SVGAGI. Trimming cost V 11 bases and J 5 bases; bases outside gene matches: 5. This CDR3 is 12 amino acids long. The CDR3 bases are TGTGCCTGCTGGGACAGGAACAATGAGCAGTTCTTC. It is translated as CACWDRNNEQFF.

This clonotype has only a few counts. The chain is built from TRBV5-1 and TRBJ2-3; TRBD2 aligns across 7 bases. V lost 2 bases, J lost 3 bases, and 12 bases stayed unmatched. Per the germline V gene, CDR1 is SGHRS and CDR2 is YFSETQ. The CDR3 is made up of 17 amino acids. CDR3 amino acids: CASSLVASGDWTDTQYF. The DNA for the CDR3 is TGCGCCAGCAGCTTAGTAGCTAGCGGCGACTGGACAGATACGCAGTATTTT.

The CDR3 bases are TGTGCCAGCAGCCACAATCGGCAGGGGAGGCGTTCACCCCTCCACTTT. Translating gives CASSHNRQGRRSPLHF. The chain recombines TRBV14 with TRBJ1-6; tentatively, D is TRBD1 (6 bases). This CDR3 is built from 16 residues. The V gene lost 3 bases and the J gene lost 9 bases, with 18 bases spanning the gap. The germline V gene has CDR1 SGHDN and CDR2 FVKESK.

The chain has TRBV5-1 and TRBJ2-3, with 8 bases aligning to TRBD2. CDR1 SGHRS and CDR2 YFSETQ come from the germline V gene. After removal of 3 bases from V and 4 bases from J, the junction contained 10 bases not matched to a gene. The length of the CDR3 is 16 residues. Written as DNA, the CDR3 is TGCGCCAGCAGCTCGGGAGCCGGGACTAGATCAGATACGCAGTATTTT. Translating it yields CASSSGAGTRSDTQYF.

This clonotype was found many times. The chain employs TRBV5-1 and TRBJ2-7; D gene unclear. The CDR3 length is 15 residues. Trimming left V 3 bases short and J 2 bases short, with 15 bases between. Per germline, CDR1 SGHRS and CDR2 YFSETQ. The CDR3 DNA is TGCGCCAGCAGCTCACGGACGGGCTCTACCTACGAGCAGTACTTC. Its translation is CASSSRTGSTYEQYF. Drawing the rest from reference TRBV5-1 and TRBJ2-7, the complete variable domain is KAGVTQTPRYLIKTRGQQVTLSCSPISGHRSVSWYQQTPGQGLQFLFEYFSETQRNKGNFPGRFSGRQFSNSRSEMNVSTLELGDSALYLCASSSRTGSTYEQYFGPGTRLTVT.

CDR3 nucleotides: TGTGCCAGTAGTATAGAGGATCAGCCCCAGCATTTT. Amino acids: CASSIEDQPQHF. This chain joins TRBV19 and TRBJ1-5, with D unclear. The ends were cut back, 0 bases at V and 5 bases at J, with 2 bases in the middle. Germline V lookup: CDR1 LNHDA, CDR2 SQIVND (reference sequence). CDR3 length: 12 residues. Using reference TRBV19 and TRBJ1-5 for the parts outside the CDR3, the full variable domain is DGGITQSPKYLFRKEGQNVTLSCEQNLNHDAMYWYRQDPGQGLRLIYYSQIVNDFQKGDIAEGYSVSREKKESFPLTVTSAQKNPTAFYLCASSIEDQPQHFGDGTRLSIL.

The chain is built from TRBV7-8 and TRBJ2-1; 12 nucleotides line up with TRBD2. Germline V lookup: CDR1 SGHVS, CDR2 FQNEAQ. The CDR3 length is 16 residues. J was trimmed by 8 bases and V by 4 bases; bases with no gene match: 9. DNA of the CDR3: TGTGCCAGCAGCTCGCCTAGCGGGGGGGCTAAGGATGAGCAGTTCTTC. Its translation: CASSSPSGGAKDEQFF.

This clonotype was picked up many times. CDR3 amino acids: CSTGTVNEQFF. The CDR3 DNA follows: TGCAGTACCGGGACAGTCAATGAGCAGTTCTTC. This chain links TRBV20-1 with TRBJ2-1, with 7 bases aligning to TRBD1. The germline CDR1 and CDR2 sequences are DFQATT and SNEGSKA (reference sequence). CDR3 length: 11 residues. The V and J ends lost 8 bases and 6 bases, in that order; junction bases with no gene match: 4.

This clonotype was found many times. One junction end does not reproduce the germline sequence, and a read error may be involved. The chain has TRBV7-7 and TRBJ2-1; maybe TRBD2 (5 bases). The CDR3 has 13 residues. The germline CDR1 and CDR2 sequences are SSHAT and FNYEAQ (reference sequence). The CDR3 region has the DNA TGTGCTAGCAGCTCCACTCGCGAGGGTGAGCAGTTCTTC. The encoded protein is CASSSTREGEQFF.

This clonotype was picked up a small number of times. The chain has TRBV7-2 and TRBJ2-1; 8 positions match TRBD1. The CDR3 length is 15 residues. V shed 5 bases, J shed 4 bases, and the junction held 7 bases outside the gene matches. Germline V gene sequence: CDR1 SGHTA, CDR2 FQGNSA. The CDR3 here is CASSEQGGPYNEQFF. The CDR3 nucleotides read TGTGCCAGCAGCGAACAGGGGGGCCCTTACAATGAGCAGTTCTTC.

This clonotype was seen a few times. V gene TRBV12-3 or TRBV12-4 combines with J gene TRBJ1-5; D may be TRBD1 (5 bases). This CDR3 has 16 residues. V was trimmed by 2 bases and J by 4 bases, leaving 15 bases between them. Written as DNA, the CDR3 is TGTGCCAGCAGTTTAATCGGCAGGGAGAGGAATCAGCCCCAGCATTTT. It yields the protein CASSLIGRERNQPQHF.